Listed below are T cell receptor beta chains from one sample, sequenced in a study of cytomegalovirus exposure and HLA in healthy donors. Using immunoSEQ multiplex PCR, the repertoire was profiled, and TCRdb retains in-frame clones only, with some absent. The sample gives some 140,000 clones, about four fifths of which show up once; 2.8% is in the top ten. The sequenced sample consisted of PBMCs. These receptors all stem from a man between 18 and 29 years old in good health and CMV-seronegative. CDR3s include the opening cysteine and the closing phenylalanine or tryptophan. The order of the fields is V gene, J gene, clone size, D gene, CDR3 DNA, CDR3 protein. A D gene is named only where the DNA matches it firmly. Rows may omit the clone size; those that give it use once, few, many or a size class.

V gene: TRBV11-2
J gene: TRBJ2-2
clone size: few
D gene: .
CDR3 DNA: TGTGCCAGCAGCTGGGACTTCACCGGGGAGCTGTTTTTT
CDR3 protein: CASSWDFTGELFF

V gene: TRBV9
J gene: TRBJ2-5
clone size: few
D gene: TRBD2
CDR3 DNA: TGTGCCAGCAGCGTAGGACTAGCGGGGGCCCCAGAGACCCAGTACTTC
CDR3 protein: CASSVGLAGAPETQYF

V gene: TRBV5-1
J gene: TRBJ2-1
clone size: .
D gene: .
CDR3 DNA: TGCGCCAGCAGCTTAGTGGAGAATGAGCAGTTCTTC
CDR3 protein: CASSLVENEQFF

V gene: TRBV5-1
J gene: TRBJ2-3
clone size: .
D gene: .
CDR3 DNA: TGCGCCAGCAGCAGGCTGGGCAGCACAGATACGCAGTATTTT
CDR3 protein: CASSRLGSTDTQYF

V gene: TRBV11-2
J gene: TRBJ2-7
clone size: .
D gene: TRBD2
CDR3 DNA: TGTGCCAGCAGCTTAGACCCTCTAGCGGGGATCCGGGGCGAGCAGTACTTC
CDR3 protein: CASSLDPLAGIRGEQYF

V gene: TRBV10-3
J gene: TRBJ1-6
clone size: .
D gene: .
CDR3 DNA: TGTGCCATCGGGAGGGGGGGAAATAATTCACCCCTCCACTTT
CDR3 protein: CAIGRGGNNSPLHF

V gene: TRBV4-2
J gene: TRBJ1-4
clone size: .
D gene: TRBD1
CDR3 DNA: TGTGCCAGCAGCCCTACGGGACAGGATAATGAAAAACTGTTTTTT
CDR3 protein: CASSPTGQDNEKLFF

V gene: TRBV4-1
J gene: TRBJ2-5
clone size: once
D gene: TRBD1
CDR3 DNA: TGCGCCAGCAGCCAAGGGGTCAGGGGGCAAGAGACCCAGTACTTC
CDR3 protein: CASSQGVRGQETQYF

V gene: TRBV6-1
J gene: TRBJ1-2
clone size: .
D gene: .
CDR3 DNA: TGTGCCAGCAGTGAAGCAATTATCTCTCAGGGGATGGGGGGCTACACCTTC
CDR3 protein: CASSEAIISQGMGGYTF

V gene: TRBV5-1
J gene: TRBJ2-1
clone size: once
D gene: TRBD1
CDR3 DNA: TGCGCCAGCAGCTTGGGGGACAGGGATTACAATGAGCAGTTCTTC
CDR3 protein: CASSLGDRDYNEQFF

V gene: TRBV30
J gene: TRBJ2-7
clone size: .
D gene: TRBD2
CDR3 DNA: TGTGCCTGGAGTTCGGGTTCGGGGGGGGAGCAGTACTTC
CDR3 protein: CAWSSGSGGEQYF

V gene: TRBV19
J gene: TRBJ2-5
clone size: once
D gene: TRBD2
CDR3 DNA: TGTGCCAGTAGTACACGGACACCTAGGACTAGCGGGGAAAAAGAGACCCAGTACTTC
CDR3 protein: CASSTRTPRTSGEKETQYF

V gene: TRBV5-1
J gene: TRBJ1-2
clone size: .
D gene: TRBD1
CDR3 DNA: TGCGCCAGCAGCTTGGGCGGCCGGGACAGGGGGCCAGATGGCTACACCTTC
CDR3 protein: CASSLGGRDRGPDGYTF